The present TCR beta chain was sequenced within a study of cytomegalovirus exposure and HLA in healthy donors. Looking at the study overall: The 120 validation repertoires used the same platform as the roughly 700 first-cohort repertoires (as reported by a later analysis).

This CDR3 region has 13 residues. Germline V gene lookup returns CDR1 MNHEY and CDR2 SVGAGI. Deletions cut 6 bases from V and 9 bases from J, with 14 bases between. Sequencing used immunoSEQ multiplex PCR; TCRdb keeps in-frame clones, though not all of them. The data contain fewer than 250,000 clones, more than 75% of them singletons. The donors were part of the validation cohort, which consisted of roughly 110 subjects and was separate from the first cohort of hundreds of subjects. General study results and limits: Generally TCR sequences proved uncommon, though certain public TCRs appeared in numerous donors.

This clone appeared a few times. Its antigen is undetermined. The sequenced sample was PBMCs. The chain combines TRBV6-5 with TRBJ2-2, with TRBD1 as a possible D gene (6 bases). The receptor comes from a man aged 18 to 30 in good health and CMV-seronegative. CDR3 loop: CASRDTGFWELFF. DNA for the CDR3: TGTGCCAGCAGGGACACAGGGTTTTGGGAGCTGTTTTTT.